This TCR beta chain was captured in a study of a mutant IDH1 vaccine in newly diagnosed glioma. Overall study: Treated patients, approximately 60% male and about 38% female, averaged roughly 43 years of age. Radiotherapy, temozolomide, or both had been given previously, and both were given to most. Study-wide results and limits: Top peripheral T cell clonotype shifts appeared unrelated to pseudoprogression.

This CDR3 contains 13 residues. The ends were cut back, 5 bases at V and 3 bases at J, with 8 bases in the middle. The germline V gene has CDR1 LNHDA and CDR2 SQIVND (reference sequence). Time point: week 23, last vaccination. Doses of 300 ug of mutant IDH1 20-mer peptide were given with topical imiquimod. TCRdb's table, derived via immunoSEQ multiplex PCR, lists solely in-frame clones and lacks some. Of tens of thousands of clones listed, around 76% are singletons. To note about this clone: Its specificity is not known.

This chain links TRBV19 with TRBJ1-5, with unresolved D. This receptor was identified in a woman aged 40 to 55 with glioma. Some clones in this sample may be carry-over from other donors' samples. Sequences were derived from PBMCs, sampled from a glioma patient whose treatment included an IDH1 peptide vaccine. This CDR3 reads CASSPGINQPQHF. CDR3 coding DNA: TGTGCCAGTAGTCCGGGGATCAATCAGCCCCAGCATTTT.